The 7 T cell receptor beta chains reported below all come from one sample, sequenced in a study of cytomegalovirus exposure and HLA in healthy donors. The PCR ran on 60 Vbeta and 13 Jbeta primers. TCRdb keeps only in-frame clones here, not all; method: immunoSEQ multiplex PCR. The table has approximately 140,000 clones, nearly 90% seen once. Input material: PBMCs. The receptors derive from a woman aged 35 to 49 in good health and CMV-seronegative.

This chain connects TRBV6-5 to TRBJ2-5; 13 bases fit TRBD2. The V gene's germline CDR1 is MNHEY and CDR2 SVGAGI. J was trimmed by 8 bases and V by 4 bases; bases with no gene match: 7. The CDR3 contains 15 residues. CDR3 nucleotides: TGTGCCAGCAGTTCGGGACTAGCGGGGAGAGGTACCCAGTACTTC. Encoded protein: CASSSGLAGRGTQYF.

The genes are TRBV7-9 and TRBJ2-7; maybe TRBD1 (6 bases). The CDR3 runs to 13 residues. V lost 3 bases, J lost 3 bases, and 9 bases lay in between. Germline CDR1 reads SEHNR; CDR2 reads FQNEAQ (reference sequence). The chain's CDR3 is CASSFQGIYEQYF. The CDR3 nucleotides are TGTGCCAGCAGCTTTCAGGGGATCTACGAGCAGTACTTC.

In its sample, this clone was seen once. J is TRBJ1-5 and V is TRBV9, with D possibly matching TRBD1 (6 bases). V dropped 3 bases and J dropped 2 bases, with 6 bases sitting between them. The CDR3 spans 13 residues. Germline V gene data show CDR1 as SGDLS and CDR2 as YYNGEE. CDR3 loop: CASSDRGNQPQHF. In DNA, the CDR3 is TGTGCCAGCAGCGACAGGGGCAATCAGCCCCAGCATTTT. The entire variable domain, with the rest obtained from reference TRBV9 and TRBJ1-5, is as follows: DSGVTQTPKHLITATGQRVTLRCSPRSGDLSVYWYQQSLDQGLQFLIQYYNGEERAKGNILERFSAQQFPDLHSELNLSSLELGDSALYFCASSDRGNQPQHFGDGTRLSIL.

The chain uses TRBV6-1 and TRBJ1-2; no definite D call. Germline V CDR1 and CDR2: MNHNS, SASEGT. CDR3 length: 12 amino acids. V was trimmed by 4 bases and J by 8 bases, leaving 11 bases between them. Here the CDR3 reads CASSGEGWGYTF. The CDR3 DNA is TGTGCCAGCAGTGGGGAGGGATGGGGCTACACCTTC.

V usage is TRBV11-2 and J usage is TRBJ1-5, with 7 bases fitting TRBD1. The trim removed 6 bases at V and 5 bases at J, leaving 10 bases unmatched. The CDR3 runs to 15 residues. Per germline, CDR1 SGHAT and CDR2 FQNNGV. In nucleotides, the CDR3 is TGTGCCAGCAGGTTTGAGGGGGCCGGAGATCAGCCCCAGCATTTT. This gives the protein CASRFEGAGDQPQHF.

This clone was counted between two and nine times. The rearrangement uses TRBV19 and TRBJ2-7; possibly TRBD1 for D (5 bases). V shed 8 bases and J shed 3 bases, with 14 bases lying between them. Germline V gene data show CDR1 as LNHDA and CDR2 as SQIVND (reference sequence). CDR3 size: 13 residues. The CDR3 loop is CASSLDTLYEQYF. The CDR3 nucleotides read TGTGCCAGTTCCTTGGACACACTCTACGAGCAGTACTTC.

CDR3 bases: TGTGCCAGCAGCCCATTCGACAGGGAAGGGACCGGGGAGCTGTTTTTT. It specifies CASSPFDREGTGELFF. This chain joins TRBV7-2 and TRBJ2-2, with TRBD1 matching over 7 bases. CDR3 length: 16 residues. V shed 5 bases, J shed 5 bases, and the junction held 11 bases outside the gene matches. Germline assignment: CDR1 SGHTA and CDR2 FQGNSA. The full variable domain, its missing parts supplied by reference TRBV7-2 and TRBJ2-2, is GAGVSQSPSNKVTEKGKDVELRCDPISGHTALYWYRQSLGQGLEFLIYFQGNSAPDKSGLPSDRFSAERTGGSVSTLTIQRTQQEDSAVYLCASSPFDREGTGELFFGEGSRLTVL.